This T cell receptor (beta chain) is from a study of cytomegalovirus exposure and HLA in healthy donors. 60 Vbeta and 13 Jbeta primers were used in PCR. Measured with immunoSEQ multiplex PCR; TCRdb has only the in-frame clones, and not every one. The data contain 100,000 to 150,000 clones, 74% of them singletons. Per germline, CDR1 LNHDA and CDR2 SQIVND (reference sequence). The CDR3 loop spans 16 amino acids. This clone has just one count. The junction differs from germline at one of its ends, possibly a read error. This rearrangement joins TRBV19 to TRBJ2-5; 7 nucleotides agree with TRBD1. Sequenced sample: PBMCs. The TCR originated in a woman in her 50s in good health and CMV-seropositive. CDR3 protein: CASSIQTGRYGESQYF. The CDR3 nucleotides are TGTGCCAGTAGTATTCAGACAGGGCGGTACGGAGAGTCCCAGTACTTC.